This TCR beta chain was profiled in a study of T cell changes during pregnancy in multiple sclerosis. CDR1 is LGHNT and CDR2 is FRNRAP in the germline V gene. The CDR3 has 16 residues. V was cut by 0 bases and J by 0 bases, with 11 bases left in between. Sequencing used immunoSEQ multiplex PCR; TCRdb keeps in-frame clones, though not all of them. The data show over 40,000 clones, 85% to 95% seen once. V usage is TRBV12-5 and J usage is TRBJ1-1; D is possibly TRBD1 (5 bases). The TCR originated in a female donor with multiple sclerosis, enrolled in a pregnancy study. Sequences were derived from peripheral blood, sampled in the third trimester of pregnancy. CDR3 residues: CASGLVRQNLNTEAFF. The CDR3 DNA reads as TGTGCTAGTGGTTTGGTTAGACAGAACTTGAACACTGAAGCTTTCTTT. The whole variable domain, filled in from reference TRBV12-5 and TRBJ1-1, reads DARVTQTPRHKVTEMGQEVTMRCQPILGHNTVFWYRQTMMQGLELLAYFRNRAPLDDSGMPKDRFSAEMPDATLATLKIQPSEPRDSAVYFCASGLVRQNLNTEAFFGQGTRLTVV.